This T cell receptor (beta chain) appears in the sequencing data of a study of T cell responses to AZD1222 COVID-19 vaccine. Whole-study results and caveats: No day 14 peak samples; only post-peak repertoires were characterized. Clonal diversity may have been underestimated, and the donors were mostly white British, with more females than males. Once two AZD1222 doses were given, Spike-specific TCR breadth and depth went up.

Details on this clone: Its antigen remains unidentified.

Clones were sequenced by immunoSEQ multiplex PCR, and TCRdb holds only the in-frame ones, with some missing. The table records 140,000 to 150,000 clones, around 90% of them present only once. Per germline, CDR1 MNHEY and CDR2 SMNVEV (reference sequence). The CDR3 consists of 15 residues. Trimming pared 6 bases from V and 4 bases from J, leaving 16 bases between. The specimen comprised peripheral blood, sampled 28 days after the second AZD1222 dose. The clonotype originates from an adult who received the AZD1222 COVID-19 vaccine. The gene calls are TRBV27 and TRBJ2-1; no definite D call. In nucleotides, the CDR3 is TGTGCCAGCAGCCCCAGATTTTATGGATACAATGAGCAGTTCTTC. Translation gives CASSPRFYGYNEQFF.